This T cell receptor (beta chain) was obtained from a study of T-cell reconstitution after alpha-beta-depleted transplantation in children. Trimming cost V 0 bases and J 7 bases; bases outside gene matches: 9. Germline V gene data show CDR1 as SNHLY and CDR2 as FYNNEI. This CDR3 is built from 15 residues. Construction of the TCRbeta library involved unique molecular identifiers. TCRdb passed the PCR reads through MiXCR, listing each CDR3 protein once. The table records some 500,000 distinct CDR3 sequences, about 17% of them present only once. There are a few counts of this clonotype. This sample comprised PBMCs from the stem cell graft donor, obtained from the stem cell graft. The chain links TRBV2 to TRBJ2-7; TRBD1 agrees at 7 bases. The TCR comes from a human donor who donated a stem cell graft to a child with acute lymphoblastic leukemia. The CDR3 bases are TGTGCCAGCAGTGAAGCCCTGGTTTGGGACAGTGAGCAGTACTTC. Protein product: CASSEALVWDSEQYF.